This TCR beta chain was recorded in a study of graft-versus-host responses after intestinal transplantation. At the level of the study: Each patient got anti-thymocyte globulin induction, then tacrolimus and steroids for approximately three years.

Sequencing was performed with immunoSEQ multiplex PCR; in TCRdb, only in-frame clones are kept and a portion is missing. The sample consists of roughly 10,000 clones, 25% to 30% of them appearing once. The authors plated roughly 200,000 CFSE-labeled responder cells with roughly 200,000 irradiated, violet-dye-labeled stimulator cells. Trimming left V 2 bases short and J 1 base short, with 5 bases between. This CDR3 has 12 amino acids. The germline V gene encodes CDR1 GTSNPN and CDR2 SVGIG (reference sequence). V is TRBV30 and J is TRBJ1-1; perhaps TRBD1 as D (5 bases). The source is a human patient who received an intestinal transplant. Sample: alloreactive CD4+ T cells from a mixed lymphocyte reaction culture, taken before intestinal transplant. Subset: CFSE-low proliferating T cells sorted from roughly 6-day pre-transplant mixed lymphocyte reaction (GvH or HvG direction). The CDR3: CAWSQGNTEAFF. As DNA, the CDR3 is TGTGCCTGGAGTCAGGGGAACACTGAAGCTTTCTTT.